The 4 T cell receptor beta chains below come from one sample, sequenced in a study of identical twins. In TCRdb, the 5' RACE reads were re-called with MiXCR into one record per CDR3 protein. The data hold approximately 680,000 distinct CDR3 sequences, with around 7.4% observed a single time. These data were also reused for a study on yellow fever vaccine responses in identical twins.

Sequencing used PBMCs. Receptors originate from a woman aged 18-29 years in good health.

This clonotype was seen ten or more times. The CDR3 protein is CASSYSSNQPQHF. CDR3 coding DNA: TGTGCCAGCAGTTACTCGAGCAATCAGCCCCAGCATTTT. The chain is built from TRBV6-5 and TRBJ1-5; no reliable D call. V shed 0 bases and J shed 1 base, with 1 base lying between them. The CDR3 consists of 13 residues. CDR1 and CDR2 (germline): MNHEY, SVGAGI.

This clonotype was counted ten times or more. The J gene is TRBJ1-4, the V gene TRBV7-8; TRBD1 matches at 8 bases. V was clipped by 1 base and J by 5 bases; unmatched bases: 6. CDR3 length: 16 amino acids. CDR1 is SGHVS and CDR2 is FQNEAQ in the germline V gene. The CDR3 sequence: CASSLEFRQGNEKLFF. The CDR3 DNA reads as TGTGCCAGCAGCTTAGAATTCCGACAGGGGAATGAAAAACTGTTTTTT.

This clonotype was seen a handful of times. The chain carries TRBV24-1 and TRBJ2-3; possible D gene TRBD1, 6 bases. This CDR3 region has 16 residues. Per germline, CDR1 KGHDR and CDR2 SFDVKD. Trimming took 2 bases from V and 1 from J, leaving 12 bases between them. Here the CDR3 DNA reads TGTGCCACCAGTGATTGGGGCAGGGGTGGCACAGATACGCAGTATTTT. It codes for CATSDWGRGGTDTQYF.

This clonotype was counted at least ten times. The rearrangement links TRBV6-2 or TRBV6-3 to TRBJ2-3, with D hard to call. The V gene's germline CDR1 is MNHEY and CDR2 SVGEGT. The V end was cut by 0 bases, the J end by 5 bases, with 6 bases between. The CDR3 has 13 amino acids. As DNA, the CDR3 is TGTGCCAGCAGTTACTCTGATAGAGATACGCAGTATTTT. Amino acids: CASSYSDRDTQYF.